This T cell receptor beta chain was profiled in a study of T-cell reconstitution after alpha-beta-depleted transplantation in children (TCRdb year 2016). Background for the entire study: T-cell immune reconstitution after TCRalphabeta/CD19-depleted allogeneic hematopoietic cell transplantation in children was quantitatively tracked in the study by means of TCR repertoire profiling. Overall study results and their limits: The frequencies of hyperexpanded clones fell over the following months, and after one year, T-cell counts and TCRbeta diversity were mostly attributed to newly produced T cells. In some patients, the high TCRbeta diversity seen at day 60 was put down to recipient T cells and intrathymic progenitors that had survived conditioning. About two months after transplant, the apparently early recovery of alphabetaT-cell counts reportedly depended on just several hundred clones that had expanded rapidly and came from non-depleted graft cells.

Receptor libraries were prepared by PCR. Sequenced using an Illumina HiSeq 2500. TCR library preparation used molecular barcoding, with unique molecular identifiers applied to normalize quantification of the TCRbeta repertoire. The public reads were reanalyzed by TCRdb: fastp trimming at Q25, MiXCR alignment, in-frame beta chains only. Rows merge per CDR3 protein into single entries with the most common DNA and genes. This sample has 500,000 or so distinct CDR3 sequences in its table, and approximately 10% of those were observed once. Around 15% of the sample is taken by the ten largest. What this sample's treatment or condition label stands for: allogeneic hematopoietic cell transplantation with graft depleted of TCRalphabeta T cells and CD19 B cells. Transplant recipients were children who received TCRalphabeta/CD19-depleted allogeneic hematopoietic cell grafts. Per the germline V gene, SGHRS is the CDR1 and YFSETQ is the CDR2. V is pruned by 0 bases and J by 0 bases, leaving 0 bases of the junction without a gene match. Spanning cysteine to valine, the CDR3 consists of 15 amino acids. Of the read, only the CDR3 DNA is kept; its 45 bases are in frame from base 1.

Only a few counts were recorded for this clonotype. Its target antigen remains unknown. It has no much larger one-base neighbor in the sample; base qualities were not kept. Sequenced here: PBMCs, mostly from graft donor cells, sampled 180 days after TCRalphabeta/CD19-depleted stem cell transplant. The sequence is built from TRBV5-1 and TRBJ2-7; 10 junctional bases match TRBD1. The sequence came from a female patient aged 2-15 years who had a stem cell transplant for aplastic anemia, so the T cells may come from the graft donor. The bases are TGCGCCAGCAGCTTGGGGACAGGGGGCTCCTACGAGCAGTACGTC. It is translated as CASSLGTGGSYEQYV.